Below are 26 T cell receptor beta chains sequenced from a single sample in a study of blood T cell repertoires in COVID-19. TCRdb's table, derived via immunoSEQ multiplex PCR, lists solely in-frame clones and lacks some. Here the sample spans around 270,000 clones, roughly 91% being singletons. Sample: peripheral blood. Receptor source: a man in his forties or fifties with acute or convalescent COVID-19.

The chain's CDR3 is CASSVDRPYEQYF. CDR3 DNA: TGTGCCAGCAGCGTTGACAGACCCTACGAGCAGTACTTC. This sequence joins TRBV7-2 and TRBJ2-7, with D tentatively TRBD1 (5 bases). Per germline, CDR1 SGHTA and CDR2 FQGNSA. The V end was cut by 5 bases, the J end by 2 bases, with 10 bases between. The length of the CDR3 is 13 residues.

This clone occurred a few times. The J gene is TRBJ2-3, the V gene TRBV7-2; 7 bases are shared with TRBD1. Germline CDR1 is SGHTA and CDR2 is FQGNSA. The V and J ends lost 6 bases and 2 bases, in that order; junction bases with no gene match: 20. This CDR3 spans 19 amino acids. CDR3 nucleotides: TGTGCCAGCAGGGCTAAGCGACTTGGGACAGAGCGAAACACAGATACGCAGTATTTT. This sequence encodes CASRAKRLGTERNTDTQYF.

CDR3 amino acids: CASGLDRDINTEAFF. CDR3 DNA sequence: TGTGCTAGTGGTTTGGACAGGGATATTAACACTGAAGCTTTCTTT. V is TRBV12-5 and J is TRBJ1-1, with D possibly being TRBD1 (6 bases). Between the trimmed V and J ends, which lost 1 base and 2 bases, there was a span of 11 bases. This CDR3 has 15 amino acids. Germline CDR1 and CDR2: LGHNT and FRNRAP.

The DNA for the CDR3 is TGCGCCAGCAGCTTGGCCGGCGGACCGCCGGGAGAGCAGTACTTC. Amino acid sequence: CASSLAGGPPGEQYF. The rearrangement uses TRBV5-1 and TRBJ2-7, with D possibly being TRBD2 (5 bases). Deletions cut 0 bases from V and 7 bases from J, with 17 bases between. The CDR3 is 15 amino acids. CDR1 and CDR2 (germline): SGHRS, YFSETQ.

This clone has a single count. The V call is TRBV7-9, the J call TRBJ2-7; possibly TRBD2 for D (6 bases). CDR3 length equals 14 residues. V lost 4 bases, J lost 9 bases, and 19 bases lay in between. Germline V gene sequence: CDR1 SEHNR, CDR2 FQNEAQ (reference sequence). CDR3 bases: TGTGCCAGCAGCTCCGGGACTCTCAGGGTCGGGCAGTACTTC. It translates to CASSSGTLRVGQYF.

The rearrangement joins TRBV12-3 or TRBV12-4 to TRBJ1-5; D is ambiguous. This CDR3 comprises 13 residues. Trimming removed 7 bases from V and 5 bases from J, with 12 bases in between. The CDR3 is CASTPRDDQPQHF. The DNA for the CDR3 is TGTGCCAGCACCCCGAGGGATGATCAGCCCCAGCATTTT.

The chain links TRBV4-1 to TRBJ2-1; TRBD1 agrees at 8 bases. The CDR3 is made up of 16 amino acids. Trimming removed 0 bases from V and 5 bases from J; junction bases left unmatched: 6. Germline V gives CDR1 MGHRA, CDR2 YSYEKL. The CDR3 protein is CASSQDRQGANNEQFF. The CDR3 region has the DNA TGCGCCAGCAGCCAAGATCGGCAGGGGGCCAACAATGAGCAGTTCTTC.

The genes are TRBV19 and TRBJ1-1, with 8 nucleotides matching TRBD1. Germline CDR1 LNHDA, CDR2 SQIVND (reference sequence). The CDR3 runs to 15 residues. V dropped 5 bases and J dropped 5; count of bases not matched to a gene: 10. DNA of the CDR3: TGTGCCAGTAGTGCAGGGGGCGCGGTCCGGACTGAAGCTTTCTTT. It is translated as CASSAGGAVRTEAFF.

The chain joins TRBV18 to TRBJ1-5; 8 bases align to TRBD1. The CDR3 contains 13 residues. Trimming at V came to 5 bases and at J to 7 bases, leaving 4 bases not matched to a gene. From germline, CDR1 is KGHSH and CDR2 LQKENI. CDR3 nucleotides: TGTGCCAGCTCAGGACAGGGAGAACAGCCCCAGCATTTT. It codes for CASSGQGEQPQHF.

The chain uses TRBV6-5 and TRBJ1-5; D might be TRBD1 (6 bases). There are 16 residues in the CDR3. V shed 4 bases and J shed 7 bases, with 20 bases lying between them. Germline V lookup: CDR1 MNHEY, CDR2 SVGAGI. This CDR3 is CASSLNIGQGLQPQHF. As DNA, the CDR3 is TGTGCCAGCAGTTTGAATATTGGGCAGGGGTTACAGCCCCAGCATTTT.

The rearrangement joins TRBV11-2 to TRBJ1-2; 9 bases agree with TRBD1. After removal of 9 bases from V and 5 bases from J, the junction contained 13 bases not matched to a gene. Germline V gives CDR1 SGHAT, CDR2 FQNNGV. This CDR3 has 15 amino acids. The DNA for the CDR3 is TGTGCCAGGGTGGGGACAGGGAGGGTAGAATATGGCTACACCTTC. The encoded protein is CARVGTGRVEYGYTF.

This chain joins TRBV7-2 and TRBJ2-1, with 9 bases identical to TRBD2. This CDR3 is built from 16 residues. V was pared by 1 base and J by 5 bases, with 6 bases of the junction left unmatched. Germline V CDR1 and CDR2: SGHTA, FQGNSA. In DNA form, the CDR3 reads TGTGCCAGCAGCTTAGGGATGCGCGGGGGGGACAATGAGCAGTTCTTC. It is translated as CASSLGMRGGDNEQFF.

This clone was detected a few times. J is TRBJ2-7 and V is TRBV10-3, with TRBD2 identical over 7 bases. V shed 4 bases and J 2 bases; nucleotides not matched to a gene: 8. CDR3 size: 15 residues. CDR1 is ENHRY and CDR2 is SYGVKD in the germline V gene. The CDR3 coding sequence is TGTGCCATCAGTGCGAGCGGGGCCACCACCTACGAGCAGTACTTC. Its translation is CAISASGATTYEQYF.

The chain uses TRBV6-1 and TRBJ1-2, with 10 bases lining up with TRBD1. Germline CDR1 is MNHNS and CDR2 is SASEGT. The trim removed 3 bases at V and 5 bases at J, leaving 6 bases unmatched. This CDR3 is built from 15 residues. The DNA of the CDR3 is TGTGCCAGCAGTGAGACAGGGGGCGGTCATTATGGCTACACCTTC. Translated: CASSETGGGHYGYTF.

This clone was seen once. The genes are TRBV5-8 and TRBJ2-3; 11 bases are a match to TRBD1. The CDR3 covers 15 residues. Germline trimming cut 5 bases from V and 6 bases from J; bases unmatched to any gene: 8. Germline V gene data show CDR1 as SGHTS and CDR2 as YDEGEE. The CDR3 loop is CASRSGQGAHDTQYF. CDR3 in DNA: TGTGCCAGCAGATCTGGACAGGGGGCGCACGATACGCAGTATTTT.

The chain joins TRBV19 to TRBJ2-3; 7 bases are a match to TRBD2. In germline, CDR1 is LNHDA, CDR2 SQIVND (reference sequence). The CDR3 contains 13 residues. V shed 10 bases and J 2 bases; nucleotides not matched to a gene: 6. DNA for the CDR3: TGTGCCACCTCTCTAGCGGACACAGATACGCAGTATTTT. It yields the protein CATSLADTDTQYF.

This clone has more than one count but fewer than ten. The chain has TRBV5-1 and TRBJ1-6; 8 nucleotides align to TRBD1. The J segment lost 7 bases and the V segment lost 3 bases, leaving 3 bases of the junction unmatched. CDR1 SGHRS and CDR2 YFSETQ come from the germline V gene. This CDR3 has 14 residues. The CDR3 loop is CASSSGQVNSPLHF. Here the CDR3 DNA reads TGCGCCAGCAGCTCGGGACAGGTGAATTCACCCCTCCACTTT.

The chain recombines TRBV7-8 with TRBJ1-1; TRBD1 might be the D (5 bases). This CDR3 spans 16 amino acids. V was shortened by 1 base and J by 1 base, with 13 bases between the two germline ends. The germline V gene has CDR1 SGHVS and CDR2 FQNEAQ. The CDR3 DNA follows: TGTGCCAGCAGCTTAGGTCACACCCAGGGGAACACTGAAGCTTTCTTT. Residues: CASSLGHTQGNTEAFF.

The J gene is TRBJ1-3, the V gene TRBV2; D remains ambiguous. The CDR3 is made up of 14 amino acids. The germline CDR1 and CDR2 sequences are SNHLY and FYNNEI. The ends were cut back, 6 bases at V and 6 bases at J, with 15 bases in the middle. The CDR3 loop reads CASRDLAGENTIYF. The CDR3, as DNA: TGTGCCAGCAGAGACCTAGCCGGGGAAAACACCATATATTTT.

This chain links TRBV2 with TRBJ1-4; D unclear. V lost 10 bases, J lost 4 bases, and 10 bases lay in between. This CDR3 contains 12 residues. CDR1 and CDR2 from the germline V gene are SNHLY and FYNNEI. The CDR3 DNA reads as TGTGCCAACGGGATCAATAATGAAAAACTGTTTTTT. Amino acids: CANGINNEKLFF.

This chain uses TRBV19 with TRBJ2-7; D call uncertain. Germline V gene sequence: CDR1 LNHDA, CDR2 SQIVND (reference sequence). There are 14 residues in the CDR3. Trimming removed 5 bases at V and 1 base at J, with 12 bases between. The CDR3 bases are TGTGCCAGTAGTCCCAGGCCCTATTCCTACGAGCAGTACTTC. Amino acids: CASSPRPYSYEQYF.

The genes are TRBV7-9 and TRBJ2-7, with TRBD1 matching 9 bases. V shed 5 bases, J shed 0 bases, and the junction held 5 bases outside the gene matches. The CDR3 covers 15 residues. Germline CDR1 SEHNR, CDR2 FQNEAQ (reference sequence). CDR3 coding DNA: TGTGCCAGCAGCCCGGGACAGGGAGGCTCCTACGAGCAGTACTTC. Translating gives CASSPGQGGSYEQYF.

This chain joins TRBV5-1 and TRBJ2-7, with 8 bases identical to TRBD1. This CDR3 is built from 15 residues. Germline lookup yields CDR1 SGHRS and CDR2 YFSETQ. V lost 0 bases and J lost 6; bases outside the gene matches: 8. In nucleotides, the CDR3 is TGCGCCAGCAGCTTGGGGGACAGGCCCCTCGCCGAGCAGTACTTC. Translating gives CASSLGDRPLAEQYF.

Here the CDR3 reads CASSLNGGDRGYTF. For the CDR3, the DNA is TGTGCCAGCAGCTTAAATGGGGGGGACCGCGGCTACACCTTC. The rearrangement links TRBV11-2 to TRBJ1-2; maybe TRBD1 (5 bases). V was shortened by 2 bases and J by 8 bases, with 15 bases between the two germline ends. CDR3 length: 14 amino acids. Per germline, CDR1 SGHAT and CDR2 FQNNGV. The full variable domain, with the rest looked up from reference TRBV11-2 and TRBJ1-2, is EAGVAQSPRYKIIEKRQSVAFWCNPISGHATLYWYQQILGQGPKLLIQFQNNGVVDDSQLPKDRFSAERLKGVDSTLKIQPAKLEDSAVYLCASSLNGGDRGYTFGSGTRLTVV.

This clone has only a few counts. The chain employs TRBV3-1 (or the pseudogene TRBV3-2) and TRBJ1-5; the D is unclear. In germline, CDR1 is LGHDT, CDR2 YNNKEL (reference sequence). The CDR3 loop spans 15 amino acids. Trimming took off 0 bases at V and 1 base at J, with 7 bases between the two ends. CDR3 in DNA: TGTGCCAGCAGCCAAGACTCTTTAAGCAATCAGCCCCAGCATTTT. It yields the protein CASSQDSLSNQPQHF.

The genes are TRBV2 and TRBJ1-3; D is possibly TRBD1 (6 bases). The V gene lost 7 bases and the J gene lost 0 bases, with 16 bases spanning the gap. Germline CDR1 and CDR2: SNHLY and FYNNEI. The CDR3 loop spans 16 amino acids. The CDR3, as DNA: TGTGCCAGCAATCCGAGACAGGCCGCCTCTGGAAACACCATATATTTT. This codes for CASNPRQAASGNTIYF.